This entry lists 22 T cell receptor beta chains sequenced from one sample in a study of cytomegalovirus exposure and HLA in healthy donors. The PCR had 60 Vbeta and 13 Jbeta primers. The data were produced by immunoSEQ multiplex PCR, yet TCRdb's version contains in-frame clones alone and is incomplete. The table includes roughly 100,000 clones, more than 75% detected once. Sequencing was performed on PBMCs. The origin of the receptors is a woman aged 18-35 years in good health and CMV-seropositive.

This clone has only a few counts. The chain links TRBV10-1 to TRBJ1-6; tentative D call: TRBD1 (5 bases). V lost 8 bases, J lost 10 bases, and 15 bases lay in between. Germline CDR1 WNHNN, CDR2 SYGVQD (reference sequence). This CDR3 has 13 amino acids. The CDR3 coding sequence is TGCGCCAGCTTTAGGAGGGGACGGTCACCCCTCCACTTT. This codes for CASFRRGRSPLHF.

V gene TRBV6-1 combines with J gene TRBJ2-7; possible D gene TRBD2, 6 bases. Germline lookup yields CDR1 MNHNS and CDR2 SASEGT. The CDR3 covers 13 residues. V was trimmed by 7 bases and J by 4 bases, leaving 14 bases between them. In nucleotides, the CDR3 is TGTGCCAGCACGGGGGAGAGGGCTTACGAGCAGTACTTC. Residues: CASTGERAYEQYF.

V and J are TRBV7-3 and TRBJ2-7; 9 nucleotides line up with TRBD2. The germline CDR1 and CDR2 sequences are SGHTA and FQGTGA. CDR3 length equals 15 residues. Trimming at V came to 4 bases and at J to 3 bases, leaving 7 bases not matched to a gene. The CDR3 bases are TGTGCCAGCAGCTCCGGTGCTAGCGGGATCTACGAGCAGTACTTC. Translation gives CASSSGASGIYEQYF.

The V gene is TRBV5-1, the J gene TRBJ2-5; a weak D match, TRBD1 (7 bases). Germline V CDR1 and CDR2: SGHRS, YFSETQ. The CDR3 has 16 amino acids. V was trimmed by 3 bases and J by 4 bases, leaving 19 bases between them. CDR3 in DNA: TGCGCCAGCAGCTCTCAGGGGGTCGGGAGTGGAGAGACCCAGTACTTC. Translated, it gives CASSSQGVGSGETQYF.

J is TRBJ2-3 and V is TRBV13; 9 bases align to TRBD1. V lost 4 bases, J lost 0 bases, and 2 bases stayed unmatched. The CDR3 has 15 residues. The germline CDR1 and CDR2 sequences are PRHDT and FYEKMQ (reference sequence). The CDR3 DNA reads TGTGCCAGCAGCTCCGGACAGGGGAGCACAGATACGCAGTATTTT. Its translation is CASSSGQGSTDTQYF.

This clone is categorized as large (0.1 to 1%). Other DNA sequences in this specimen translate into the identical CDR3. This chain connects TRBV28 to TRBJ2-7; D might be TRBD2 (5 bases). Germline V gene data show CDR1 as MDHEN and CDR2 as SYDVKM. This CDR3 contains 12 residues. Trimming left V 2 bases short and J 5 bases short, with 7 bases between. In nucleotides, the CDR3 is TGTGCCAGCAGTTTAGGAGGAAACGAGCAGTACTTC. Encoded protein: CASSLGGNEQYF.

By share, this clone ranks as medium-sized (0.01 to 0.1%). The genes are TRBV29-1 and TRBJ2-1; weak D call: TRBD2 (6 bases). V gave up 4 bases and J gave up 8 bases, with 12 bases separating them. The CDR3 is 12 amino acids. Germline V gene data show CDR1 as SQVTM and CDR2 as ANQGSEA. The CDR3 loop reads CSVVAVLDEQFF. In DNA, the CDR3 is TGCAGCGTTGTAGCGGTCTTGGATGAGCAGTTCTTC.

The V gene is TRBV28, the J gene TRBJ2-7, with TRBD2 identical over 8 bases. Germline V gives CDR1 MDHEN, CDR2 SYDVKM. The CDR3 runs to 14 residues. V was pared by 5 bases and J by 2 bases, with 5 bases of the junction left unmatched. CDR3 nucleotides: TGTGCCAGCAGTAAGGGACTAGGGCCCTACGAGCAGTACTTC. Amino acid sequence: CASSKGLGPYEQYF.

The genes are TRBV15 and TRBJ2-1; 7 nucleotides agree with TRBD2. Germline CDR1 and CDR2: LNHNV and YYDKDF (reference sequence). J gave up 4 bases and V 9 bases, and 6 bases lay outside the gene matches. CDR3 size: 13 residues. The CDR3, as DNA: TGTGCCACGGGACTACTGGGGTACAATGAGCAGTTCTTC. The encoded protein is CATGLLGYNEQFF. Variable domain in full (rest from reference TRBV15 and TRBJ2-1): DAMVIQNPRYQVTQFGKPVTLSCSQTLNHNVMYWYQQKSSQAPKLLFHYYDKDFNNEADTPDNFQSRRPNTSFCFLDIRSPGLGDTAMYLCATGLLGYNEQFFGPGTRLTVL.

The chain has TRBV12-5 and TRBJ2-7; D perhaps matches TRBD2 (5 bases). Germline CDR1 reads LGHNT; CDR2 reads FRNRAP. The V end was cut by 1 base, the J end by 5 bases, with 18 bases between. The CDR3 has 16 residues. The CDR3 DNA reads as TGTGCTAGTGGTTTGGCCCGCTTTGCGGCCGGGGACGAGCAGTACTTC. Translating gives CASGLARFAAGDEQYF.

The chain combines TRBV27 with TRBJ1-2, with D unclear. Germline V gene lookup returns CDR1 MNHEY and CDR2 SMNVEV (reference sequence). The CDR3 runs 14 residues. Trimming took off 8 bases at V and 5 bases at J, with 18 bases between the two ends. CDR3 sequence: CASRDVDWAYGYTF. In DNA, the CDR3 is TGTGCCAGCCGGGATGTGGATTGGGCGTATGGCTACACCTTC.

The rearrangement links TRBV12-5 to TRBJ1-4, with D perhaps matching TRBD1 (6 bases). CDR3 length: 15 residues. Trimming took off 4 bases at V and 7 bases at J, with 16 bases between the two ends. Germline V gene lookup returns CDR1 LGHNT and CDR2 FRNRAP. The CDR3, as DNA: TGTGCTAGTGGTTGGACCGGGACACTGATTGAAAAACTGTTTTTT. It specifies CASGWTGTLIEKLFF.

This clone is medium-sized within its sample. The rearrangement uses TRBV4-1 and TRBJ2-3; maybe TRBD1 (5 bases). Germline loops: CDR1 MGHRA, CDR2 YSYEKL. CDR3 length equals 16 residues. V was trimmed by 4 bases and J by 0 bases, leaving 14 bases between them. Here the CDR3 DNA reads TGCGCCAGCAGCCGCTCGCAGGGCCCTAGCACAGATACGCAGTATTTT. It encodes CASSRSQGPSTDTQYF.

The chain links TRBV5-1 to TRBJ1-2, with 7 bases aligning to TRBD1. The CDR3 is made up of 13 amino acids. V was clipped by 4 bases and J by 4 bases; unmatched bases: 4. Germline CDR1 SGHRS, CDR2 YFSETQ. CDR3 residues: CASSVDRAYGYTF. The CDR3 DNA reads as TGCGCCAGCAGCGTCGACAGGGCCTATGGCTACACCTTC.

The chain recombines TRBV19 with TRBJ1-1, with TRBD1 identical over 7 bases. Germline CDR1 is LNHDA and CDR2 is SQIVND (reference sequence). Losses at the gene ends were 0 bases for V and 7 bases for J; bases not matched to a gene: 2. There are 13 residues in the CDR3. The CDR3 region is CASSIDRQGEAFF. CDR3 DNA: TGTGCCAGTAGTATAGATCGACAGGGTGAAGCTTTCTTT.

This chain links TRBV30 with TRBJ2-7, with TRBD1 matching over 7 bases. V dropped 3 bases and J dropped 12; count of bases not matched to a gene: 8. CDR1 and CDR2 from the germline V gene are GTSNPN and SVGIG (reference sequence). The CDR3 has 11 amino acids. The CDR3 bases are TGTGCCTGGAGGGACAGGACCGCGTGGTACTTC. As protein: CAWRDRTAWYF.

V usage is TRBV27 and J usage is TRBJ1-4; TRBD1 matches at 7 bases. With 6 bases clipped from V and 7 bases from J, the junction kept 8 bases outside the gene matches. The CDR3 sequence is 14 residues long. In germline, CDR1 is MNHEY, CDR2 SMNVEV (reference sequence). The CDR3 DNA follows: TGTGCCAGCAGCATGACAGGGTGGGCTGAAAAACTGTTTTTT. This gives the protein CASSMTGWAEKLFF.

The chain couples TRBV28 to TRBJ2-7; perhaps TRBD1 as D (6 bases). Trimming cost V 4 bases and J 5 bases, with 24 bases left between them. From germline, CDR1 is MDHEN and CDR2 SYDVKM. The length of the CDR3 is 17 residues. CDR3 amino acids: CASSSALRGLLGDEQYF. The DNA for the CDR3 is TGTGCCAGCAGTTCAGCTCTCAGGGGCCTCCTCGGCGACGAGCAGTACTTC.

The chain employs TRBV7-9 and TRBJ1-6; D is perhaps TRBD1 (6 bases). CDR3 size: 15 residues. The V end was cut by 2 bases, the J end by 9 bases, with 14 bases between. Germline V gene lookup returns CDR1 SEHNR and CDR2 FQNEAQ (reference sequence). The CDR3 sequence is CASSLLQGGISPLHF. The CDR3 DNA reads TGTGCCAGCAGCTTATTACAGGGAGGGATTTCACCCCTCCACTTT.

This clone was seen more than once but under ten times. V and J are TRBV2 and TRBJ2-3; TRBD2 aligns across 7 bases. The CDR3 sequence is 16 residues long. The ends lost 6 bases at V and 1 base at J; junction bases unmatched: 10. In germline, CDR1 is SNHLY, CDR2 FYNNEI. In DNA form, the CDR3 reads TGTGCCAGCAGGGGGGAGGGACGGGATGGCACAGATACGCAGTATTTT. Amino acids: CASRGEGRDGTDTQYF.

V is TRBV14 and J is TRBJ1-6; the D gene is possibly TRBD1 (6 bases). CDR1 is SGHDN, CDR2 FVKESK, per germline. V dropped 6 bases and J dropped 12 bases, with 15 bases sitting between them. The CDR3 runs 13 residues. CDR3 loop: CASRGNRAGPLHF. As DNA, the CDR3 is TGTGCCAGCAGAGGGAACAGGGCAGGACCCCTCCACTTT.

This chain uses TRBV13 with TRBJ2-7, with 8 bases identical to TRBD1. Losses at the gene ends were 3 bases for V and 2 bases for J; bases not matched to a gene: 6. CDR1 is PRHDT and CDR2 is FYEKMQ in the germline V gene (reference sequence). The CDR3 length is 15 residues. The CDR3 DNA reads TGTGCCAGCAGCTTGCAGGGGGCCCTGACCTACGAGCAGTACTTC. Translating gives CASSLQGALTYEQYF.